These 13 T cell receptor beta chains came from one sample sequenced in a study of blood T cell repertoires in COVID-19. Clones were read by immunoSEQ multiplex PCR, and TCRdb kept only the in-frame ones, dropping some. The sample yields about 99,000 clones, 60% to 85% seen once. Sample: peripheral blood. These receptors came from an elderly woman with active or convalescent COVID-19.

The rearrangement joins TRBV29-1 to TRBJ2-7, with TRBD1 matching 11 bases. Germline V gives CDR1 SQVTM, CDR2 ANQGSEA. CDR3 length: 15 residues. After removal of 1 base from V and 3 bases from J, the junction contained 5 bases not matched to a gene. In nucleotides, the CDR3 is TGCAGCGTTGAAGGGCGGGGACAGGGGGGCTACGAGCAGTACTTC. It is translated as CSVEGRGQGGYEQYF.

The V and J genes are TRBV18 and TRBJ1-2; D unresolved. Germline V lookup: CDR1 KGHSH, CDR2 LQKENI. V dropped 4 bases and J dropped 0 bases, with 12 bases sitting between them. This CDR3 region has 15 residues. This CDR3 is CASSQNREANYGYTF. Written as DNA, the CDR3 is TGTGCCAGCTCACAAAACAGAGAAGCTAACTATGGCTACACCTTC.

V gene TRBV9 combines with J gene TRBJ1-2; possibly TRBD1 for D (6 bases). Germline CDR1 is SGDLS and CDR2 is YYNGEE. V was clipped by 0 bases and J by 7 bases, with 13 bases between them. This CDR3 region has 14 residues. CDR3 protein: CASSVAAQGSGYTF. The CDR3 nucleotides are TGTGCCAGCAGCGTAGCGGCACAGGGTAGTGGCTACACCTTC.

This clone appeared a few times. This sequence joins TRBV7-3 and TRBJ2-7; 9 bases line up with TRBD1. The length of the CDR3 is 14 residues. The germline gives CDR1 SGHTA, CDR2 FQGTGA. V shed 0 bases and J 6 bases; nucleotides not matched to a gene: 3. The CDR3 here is CASSLTGQGSEQYF. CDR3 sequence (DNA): TGTGCCAGCAGCTTAACGGGACAGGGAAGCGAGCAGTACTTC.

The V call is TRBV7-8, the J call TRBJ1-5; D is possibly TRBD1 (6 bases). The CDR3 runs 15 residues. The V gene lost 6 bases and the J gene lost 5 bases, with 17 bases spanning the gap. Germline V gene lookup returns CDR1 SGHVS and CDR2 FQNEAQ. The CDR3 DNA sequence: TGTGCCAGCAGTTTGGACAGTGGCATCGATCAGCCCCAGCATTTT. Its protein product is CASSLDSGIDQPQHF.

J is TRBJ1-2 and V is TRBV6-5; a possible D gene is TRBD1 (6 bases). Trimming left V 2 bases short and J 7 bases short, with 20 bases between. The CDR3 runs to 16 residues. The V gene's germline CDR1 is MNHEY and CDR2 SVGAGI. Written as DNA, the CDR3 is TGTGCCAGCAGTTACCTTTCCCCAGGGGAGAGGAGTGGCTACACCTTC. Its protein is CASSYLSPGERSGYTF.

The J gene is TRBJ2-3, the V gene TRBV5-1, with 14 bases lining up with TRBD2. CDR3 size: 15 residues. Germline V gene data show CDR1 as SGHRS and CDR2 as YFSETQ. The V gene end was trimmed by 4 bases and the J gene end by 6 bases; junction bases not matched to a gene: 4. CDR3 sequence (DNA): TGCGCCAGCAGCGAGGGACTAGCGGGAGAGGATACGCAGTATTTT. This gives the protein CASSEGLAGEDTQYF.

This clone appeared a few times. The CDR3 loop reads CASSPTSGRRGGELFF. The CDR3 bases are TGCGCCAGCAGCCCTACTAGCGGGAGACGGGGCGGGGAGCTGTTTTTT. The chain recombines TRBV5-1 with TRBJ2-2; 11 bases line up with TRBD2. Per germline, CDR1 SGHRS and CDR2 YFSETQ. The CDR3 totals 16 residues. J was trimmed by 7 bases and V by 4 bases; bases with no gene match: 9.

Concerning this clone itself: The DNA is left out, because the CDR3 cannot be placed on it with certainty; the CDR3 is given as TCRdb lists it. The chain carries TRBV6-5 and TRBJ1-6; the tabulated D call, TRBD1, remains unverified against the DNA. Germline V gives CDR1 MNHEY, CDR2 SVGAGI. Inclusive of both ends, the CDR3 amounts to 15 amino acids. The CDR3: CASILGTGANSPLHF.

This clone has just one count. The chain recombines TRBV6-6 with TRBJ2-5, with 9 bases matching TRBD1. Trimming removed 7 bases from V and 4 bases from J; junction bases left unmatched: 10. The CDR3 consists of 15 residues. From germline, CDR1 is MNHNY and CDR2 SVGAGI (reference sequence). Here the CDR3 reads CASTQGARILETQYF. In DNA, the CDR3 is TGTGCCAGCACACAGGGGGCGCGTATTTTAGAGACCCAGTACTTC.

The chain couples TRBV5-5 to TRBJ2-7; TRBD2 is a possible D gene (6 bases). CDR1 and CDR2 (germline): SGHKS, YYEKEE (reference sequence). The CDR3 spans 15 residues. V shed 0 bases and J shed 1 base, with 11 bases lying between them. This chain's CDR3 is CASSLDGGTSYEQYF. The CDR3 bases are TGTGCCAGCAGCTTGGATGGCGGGACTTCCTACGAGCAGTACTTC.

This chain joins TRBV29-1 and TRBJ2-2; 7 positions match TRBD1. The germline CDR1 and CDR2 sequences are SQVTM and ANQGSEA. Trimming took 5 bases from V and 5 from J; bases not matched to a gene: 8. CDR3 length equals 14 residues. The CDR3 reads CSVKRQGDTGELFF. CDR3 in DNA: TGCAGCGTTAAAAGACAGGGCGATACCGGGGAGCTGTTTTTT.

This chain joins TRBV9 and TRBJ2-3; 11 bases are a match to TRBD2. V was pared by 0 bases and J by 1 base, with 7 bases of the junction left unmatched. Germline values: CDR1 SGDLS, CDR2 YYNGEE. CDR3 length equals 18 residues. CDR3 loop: CASSVGPTSGTGTDTQYF. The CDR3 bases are TGTGCCAGCAGCGTAGGGCCGACTAGCGGGACTGGCACAGATACGCAGTATTTT.